Each of the 2 T cell receptor beta chains below was sequenced from the same sample in a study of CD8+CD57+ T cells in acquired aplastic anemia. Genomic DNA provided the template from which TCR beta VDJ and CDR3 profiles were obtained. From the reads, TCRdb called clonotypes with MiXCR, one entry per CDR3 protein. The table records some 130,000 distinct CDR3 sequences, 48% of them present only once. The sequencing input was sorted CD4+, CD8+, or CD8+CD57+ T cells (not recorded which) from PBMCs. These receptors were obtained from a human donor in good health, serving as a control.

The table lists this clonotype with many counts. The rearrangement joins TRBV7-9 to TRBJ1-5, with D unclear. The CDR3 runs to 15 residues. Trimming stripped 1 base from V and 0 bases from J, with 7 bases between. From germline, CDR1 is SEHNR and CDR2 FQNEAQ (reference sequence). As DNA, the CDR3 is TGTGCCAGCAGCTTAGGCCTTCATAGCAATCAGCCCCAGCATTTT. Protein product: CASSLGLHSNQPQHF.

In its sample, this clonotype was seen many times. The chain combines TRBV2 with TRBJ2-3; D is perhaps TRBD1 or TRBD2 (5 bases each). The CDR3 is 15 residues long. Germline loops: CDR1 SNHLY, CDR2 FYNNEI. V was cut by 6 bases and J by 2 bases, with 15 bases left in between. The CDR3 nucleotides read TGTGCCAGCAGCCCCGACGGGGCCGACACAGATACGCAGTATTTT. Protein product: CASSPDGADTDTQYF.